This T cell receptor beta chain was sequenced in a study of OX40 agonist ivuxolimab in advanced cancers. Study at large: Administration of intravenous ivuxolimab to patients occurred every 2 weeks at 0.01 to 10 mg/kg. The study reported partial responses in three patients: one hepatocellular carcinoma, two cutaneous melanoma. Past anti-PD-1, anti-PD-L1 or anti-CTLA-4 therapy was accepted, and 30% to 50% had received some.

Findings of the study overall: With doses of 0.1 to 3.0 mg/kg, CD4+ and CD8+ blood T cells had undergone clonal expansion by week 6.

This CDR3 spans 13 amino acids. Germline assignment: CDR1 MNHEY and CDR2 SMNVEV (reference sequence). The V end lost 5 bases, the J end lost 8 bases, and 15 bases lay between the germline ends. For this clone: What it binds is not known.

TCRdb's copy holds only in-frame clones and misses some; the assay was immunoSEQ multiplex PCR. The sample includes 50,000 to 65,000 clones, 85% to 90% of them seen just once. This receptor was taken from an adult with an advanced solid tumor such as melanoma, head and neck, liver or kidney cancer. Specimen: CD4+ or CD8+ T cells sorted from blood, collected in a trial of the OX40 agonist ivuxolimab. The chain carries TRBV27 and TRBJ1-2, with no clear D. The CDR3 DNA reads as TGTGCCAGCAGTCCCAAGCGCGGGGTCGGCTACACCTTC. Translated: CASSPKRGVGYTF.